The T cell receptor (beta chain) described here comes from a study of radiotherapy plus CTLA-4 blockade in lung cancer. Chemo-refractory metastatic non-small-cell lung cancer patients received focal radiation with ipilimumab CTLA-4 blockade. Study-level results: Blood saw expansion of tumor-derived TCR clones after radiotherapy plus ipilimumab.

Germline V gives CDR1 SGHNT, CDR2 YYREEE (reference sequence). Losses at the gene ends were 4 bases for V and 5 bases for J; bases not matched to a gene: 3. The CDR3 spans 14 residues. Only in-frame clones appear in the TCRdb table, and some are missing; sequencing was by immunoSEQ multiplex PCR. The data hold 25,000 to 30,000 clones, with 60% to 85% observed a single time. About this clone itself: Its antigen is not identified.

This material consisted of peripheral blood, taken from a patient treated with radiotherapy plus ipilimumab. The source of this sequence is a human donor with non-small cell lung cancer that progressed on radiotherapy plus ipilimumab. V and J are TRBV5-4 and TRBJ2-2; 9 nucleotides agree with TRBD1. The CDR3, as DNA: TGTGCCAGCAGCCTAGGACAGGGGACCGGGGAGCTGTTTTTT. This gives the protein CASSLGQGTGELFF.